What follows is one T cell receptor (beta chain) and its context. The data stem from a study of neoadjuvant anti-PD-1 for oral cavity cancer. Study-level information: Patients without progression got a fourth dose around day 43.

The CDR3 has 9 residues. Trimming cost V 5 bases and J 5 bases, with 3 bases left between them. Germline V gene sequence: CDR1 DFQATT, CDR2 SNEGSKA (reference sequence). Time point: after neoadjuvant nivolumab, at surgical resection. Cohort: HPV-negative, locally advanced oral cavity squamous cell carcinoma patients. Blood cells were analyzed directly, without culture or expansion. The repertoire was sequenced with immunoSEQ multiplex PCR; TCRdb's copy has only in-frame clones and lacks some. The data contain about 42,000 clones, 65% to 85% of them singletons. The chain combines TRBV20-1 with TRBJ2-5, with D unresolved. Sequenced material: PBMCs, taken after nivolumab (anti-PD-1) treatment. The receptor comes from a person between 40 and 79 years old with oral cavity squamous cell carcinoma. Written as DNA, the CDR3 is TGCAGTGCTCACGAGACCCAGTACTTC. This encodes CSAHETQYF.